This TCR beta chain was recorded in a study of CD8 T cells in ankylosing spondylitis. Whole-study results and caveats: Within peripheral blood, clones linked to disease were CD8+ and relatively rare.

A single record per CDR3 protein comes from TCRdb applying MiXCR to the 5' RACE reads. The sample lists about 140,000 distinct CDR3 sequences, roughly 8% seen once, with roughly 7.2% in the top ten. This clonotype was observed a handful of times. Its antigen is currently unknown. The V gene lost 0 bases and the J gene lost 0 bases, with 8 bases spanning the gap. The CDR3 covers 14 residues. Germline assignment: CDR1 DFQATT and CDR2 SNEGSKA (reference sequence). The TCR sequence derives from a male donor with ankylosing spondylitis. The sequenced sample consisted of synovial fluid, either unsorted or a sorted T cell fraction (not recorded which). This sequence joins TRBV20-1 and TRBJ2-5, with unresolved D. The CDR3 DNA sequence: TGCAGTGCTAGAGACCGACTGGACCAAGAGACCCAGTACTTC. Its protein is CSARDRLDQETQYF.